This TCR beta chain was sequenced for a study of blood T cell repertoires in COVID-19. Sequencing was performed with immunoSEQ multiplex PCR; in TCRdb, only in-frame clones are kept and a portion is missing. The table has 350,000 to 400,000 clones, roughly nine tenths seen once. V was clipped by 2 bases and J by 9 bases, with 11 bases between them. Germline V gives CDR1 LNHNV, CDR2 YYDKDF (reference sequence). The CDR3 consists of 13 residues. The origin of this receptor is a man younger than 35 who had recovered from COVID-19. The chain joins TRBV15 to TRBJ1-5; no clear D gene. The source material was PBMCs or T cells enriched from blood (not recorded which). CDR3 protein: CATSRSHEPPQHF. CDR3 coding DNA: TGTGCCACCAGCAGATCCCATGAGCCGCCCCAGCATTTT.